A single sample gave rise to the 27 T cell receptor beta chains below, sequenced in a study of identical twins. MiXCR, applied by TCRdb to the 5' RACE reads, yields one record per CDR3 protein. The profile shows hundreds of thousands of distinct CDR3 sequences, around 7.4% of them singletons. Separately, the same data were catalogued under a study of yellow fever vaccine responses in identical twins.

Sequenced input: PBMCs. The receptors stem from a woman aged 18-29 years in good health.

This clonotype was observed at least ten times. The gene calls are TRBV20-1 and TRBJ2-5; 9 bases agree with TRBD2. Germline V CDR1 and CDR2: DFQATT, SNEGSKA (reference sequence). This CDR3 region has 17 residues. V shed 1 base, J shed 5 bases, and the junction held 14 bases outside the gene matches. CDR3 amino acids: CSARAPGAGGPGETQYF. CDR3 coding DNA: TGCAGTGCTAGAGCCCCTGGGGCGGGAGGGCCGGGGGAGACCCAGTACTTC.

The chain employs TRBV5-1 and TRBJ1-3; 9 bases fit TRBD1. The CDR3 totals 12 residues. Germline V lookup: CDR1 SGHRS, CDR2 YFSETQ. The V and J ends lost 4 bases and 9 bases, in that order; junction bases with no gene match: 2. The CDR3 region is CASSPGQGTIYF. In DNA, the CDR3 is TGCGCCAGCAGCCCGGGACAGGGCACCATATATTTT.

This clonotype occurred a few times. The chain has TRBV12-3 or TRBV12-4 and TRBJ2-1, with 13 bases matching TRBD2. V dropped 0 bases and J dropped 4; count of bases not matched to a gene: 3. The CDR3 sequence is 17 residues long. The CDR3 bases are TGTGCCAGCAGTTTAGCCTCACTAGCGGGGGGGTACAATGAGCAGTTCTTC. It encodes CASSLASLAGGYNEQFF.

There are many counts of this clonotype. The CDR3 reads CASSFPSGRSGNTGELFF. As DNA, the CDR3 is TGTGCCAGCAGCTTCCCTAGCGGGAGAAGTGGGAACACCGGGGAGCTGTTTTTT. The genes are TRBV11-2 and TRBJ2-2, with 10 nucleotides matching TRBD2. The ends lost 3 bases at V and 1 base at J; junction bases unmatched: 8. The CDR3 is 18 amino acids. Per the germline V gene, CDR1 is SGHAT and CDR2 is FQNNGV.

There are a few counts of this clonotype. The V gene is TRBV2, the J gene TRBJ2-7; D may match TRBD1 or TRBD2 (5 bases each). Per the germline V gene, CDR1 is SNHLY and CDR2 is FYNNEI. The CDR3 is made up of 13 amino acids. V dropped 4 bases and J dropped 12 bases, with 19 bases sitting between them. The chain's CDR3 is CASSGPGAVIVYV. As DNA, the CDR3 is TGTGCCAGCAGTGGGCCCGGGGCCGTCATTGTGTACGTC.

This chain joins TRBV5-1 and TRBJ2-7; D is possibly TRBD1 (6 bases). This CDR3 comprises 14 residues. V was cut by 3 bases and J by 1 base, with 11 bases left in between. Looked up from germline, CDR1 is SGHRS and CDR2 is YFSETQ. CDR3 residues: CASSSDSLSYEQYF. The CDR3 DNA reads as TGCGCCAGCAGCTCGGACAGCCTGTCCTACGAGCAGTACTTC.

The V and J genes are TRBV12-3 or TRBV12-4 and TRBJ2-5, with TRBD2 identical over 9 bases. With V trimmed by 1 base and J by 3 bases, 3 bases remained unmatched. This CDR3 is built from 15 residues. The CDR3 region has the DNA TGTGCCAGCAGTTTAGGACTAGCGGAAGAAGAGACCCAGTACTTC. The encoded protein is CASSLGLAEEETQYF.

This clonotype has at least ten counts. This sequence joins TRBV3-1 and TRBJ2-1; a weak D match, TRBD2 (5 bases). V was shortened by 6 bases and J by 5 bases, with 17 bases between the two germline ends. The CDR3 runs to 15 residues. Germline V lookup: CDR1 LGHDT, CDR2 YNNKEL (reference sequence). CDR3 in amino acids: CASSPGSKPDNEQFF. DNA for the CDR3: TGTGCCAGCAGTCCGGGGTCCAAACCCGACAATGAGCAGTTCTTC.

This clonotype occurred many times. The V call is TRBV7-9, the J call TRBJ1-2, with D unclear. CDR3 length equals 15 residues. The V end was cut by 2 bases, the J end by 7 bases, with 17 bases between. Germline V gives CDR1 SEHNR, CDR2 FQNEAQ (reference sequence). CDR3 bases: TGTGCCAGCAGCTTATCATCCGCGGAATCCGGTGGCTACACCTTC. This encodes CASSLSSAESGGYTF.

This clonotype was counted a few times. The chain is built from TRBV29-1 and TRBJ2-3, with 10 bases identical to TRBD2. Germline CDR1 is SQVTM and CDR2 is ANQGSEA. With 2 bases clipped from V and 8 bases from J, the junction kept 7 bases outside the gene matches. The CDR3 spans 14 residues. CDR3 loop: CSVEPAGGQGTQYF. CDR3 sequence (DNA): TGCAGCGTTGAACCAGCGGGGGGGCAAGGTACGCAGTATTTT.

Only a few counts were recorded for this clonotype. This chain uses TRBV6-5 with TRBJ2-5; TRBD2 might be the D (6 bases). Germline CDR1 is MNHEY and CDR2 is SVGAGI. CDR3 length: 15 residues. V lost 0 bases to trimming and J lost 4 bases, with 12 bases between them. CDR3 region: CASSYSGDSRETQYF. CDR3 bases: TGTGCCAGCAGTTACTCCGGGGACTCGAGAGAGACCCAGTACTTC.

J is TRBJ2-7 and V is TRBV12-3 or TRBV12-4; 15 bases fit TRBD2. V gave up 6 bases and J gave up 5 bases; unmatched junction bases: 11. The CDR3 loop spans 17 amino acids. The CDR3 here is CASSPSGTSGRRNEQYF. As DNA, the CDR3 is TGTGCCAGCAGCCCTTCGGGGACTAGCGGGAGGAGGAACGAGCAGTACTTC.

The chain uses TRBV29-1 and TRBJ1-2, with D possibly being TRBD1 (6 bases). With 1 base removed from V and 8 bases from J, the gap between germline ends came to 17 bases. The CDR3 is 14 amino acids. Per germline, CDR1 SQVTM and CDR2 ANQGSEA. Here the CDR3 reads CSVEAGGAAGGYTF. The CDR3 DNA sequence: TGCAGCGTTGAAGCTGGGGGGGCCGCAGGAGGCTACACCTTC.

There are a few counts of this clonotype. The chain carries TRBV7-6 and TRBJ1-1; TRBD1 matches at 9 bases. The CDR3 consists of 13 residues. CDR1 and CDR2 from the germline V gene are SGHVS and FNYEAQ. The trim removed 4 bases at V and 7 bases at J, leaving 4 bases unmatched. DNA for the CDR3: TGTGCCAGCAGCTCCCGACAGGGGGATGAAGCTTTCTTT. Protein sequence: CASSSRQGDEAFF.

This clonotype has only a few counts. This chain joins TRBV6-1 and TRBJ1-6, with 9 bases that match TRBD1. Losses at the gene ends were 1 base for V and 6 bases for J; bases not matched to a gene: 4. The CDR3 runs 16 residues. Germline CDR1 is MNHNS and CDR2 is SASEGT. The CDR3 sequence is CASSEETGQGNSPLHF. The CDR3 DNA reads as TGTGCCAGCAGTGAAGAAACGGGACAGGGTAATTCACCCCTCCACTTT.

This clonotype came up a few times. J is TRBJ1-2 and V is TRBV5-1; D is uncertain. V dropped 2 bases and J dropped 5 bases, with 10 bases sitting between them. Germline lookup yields CDR1 SGHRS and CDR2 YFSETQ. The CDR3 covers 13 residues. The CDR3 nucleotides are TGCGCCAGCAGCTTTGAGGGAGAATATGGCTACACCTTC. Protein sequence: CASSFEGEYGYTF.

At least ten counts were recorded for this clonotype. The V gene is TRBV2, the J gene TRBJ2-2; D not certain. The CDR3 totals 16 residues. Germline V gene sequence: CDR1 SNHLY, CDR2 FYNNEI. The germline V and J ends were trimmed by 6 bases and 6 bases, with 20 bases remaining between them. The CDR3 region is CASSPTKAGFAGELFF. The CDR3 coding sequence is TGTGCCAGCAGCCCAACAAAGGCTGGCTTCGCCGGGGAGCTGTTTTTT.

The chain recombines TRBV5-1 with TRBJ1-1; no definite D call. CDR3 size: 14 residues. V was pared by 4 bases and J by 1 base, with 11 bases between. From germline, CDR1 is SGHRS and CDR2 YFSETQ. CDR3 in amino acids: CASSAIDKNTEAFF. In DNA, the CDR3 is TGCGCCAGCAGCGCTATCGACAAGAACACTGAAGCTTTCTTT.

In this sample, this clonotype turned up many times. The chain is built from TRBV3-1 and TRBJ2-1, with D possibly TRBD1 on 6 matching bases. CDR3 length: 14 amino acids. Trimming shortened V by 2 bases and J by 2 bases, and 7 bases separated the two germline ends. The germline V gene encodes CDR1 LGHDT and CDR2 YNNKEL (reference sequence). CDR3 nucleotides: TGTGCCAGCAGCCAAACAGGGCCCTACAATGAGCAGTTCTTC. It yields the protein CASSQTGPYNEQFF.

This clonotype was counted many times. V and J are TRBV5-1 and TRBJ2-1, with D perhaps TRBD2 (5 bases). The CDR3 is 13 residues long. Germline CDR1 reads SGHRS; CDR2 reads YFSETQ. V lost 0 bases, J lost 8 bases, and 9 bases lay in between. For the CDR3, the DNA is TGCGCCAGCAGCTTGGCGTCCGGGGATGAGCAGTTCTTC. Translating gives CASSLASGDEQFF.

In its sample, this clonotype was seen a few times. CDR3 sequence (DNA): TGTGCCAGCAGTTTGGGGGTATTCAATTCACCCCTCCACTTT. Translated: CASSLGVFNSPLHF. V is TRBV12-3 or TRBV12-4 and J is TRBJ1-6, with a possible D match to TRBD1 (5 bases). Trimming stripped 3 bases from V and 7 bases from J, with 10 bases between. The CDR3 covers 14 residues.

This clonotype has only a few counts. CDR3 residues: CSAGERGASTDTQYF. The CDR3 DNA reads as TGCAGTGCCGGAGAGCGGGGTGCTAGCACAGATACGCAGTATTTT. This sequence joins TRBV20-1 and TRBJ2-3; 7 bases agree with TRBD2. The CDR3 contains 15 residues. The V and J ends lost 6 bases and 0 bases, in that order; junction bases with no gene match: 9. Germline CDR1 is DFQATT and CDR2 is SNEGSKA (reference sequence).

A few counts support this clonotype. This chain joins TRBV11-2 and TRBJ2-1; D gene uncertain. CDR3 length equals 13 residues. Trimming shortened V by 6 bases and J by 9 bases, and 15 bases separated the two germline ends. Germline assignment: CDR1 SGHAT and CDR2 FQNNGV. The CDR3 nucleotides read TGTGCCAGCAGGCCCCCTTTTGTGGCTGAGCAGTTCTTC. The encoded protein is CASRPPFVAEQFF.

V usage is TRBV20-1 and J usage is TRBJ2-1; TRBD2 aligns across 9 bases. The germline V gene encodes CDR1 DFQATT and CDR2 SNEGSKA (reference sequence). The CDR3 runs 13 residues. Trimming cost V 5 bases and J 10 bases; bases outside gene matches: 9. DNA of the CDR3: TGCAGTGCTGCCCCGCGGGGGGGCAGAGAGCAGTTCTTC. Protein sequence: CSAAPRGGREQFF.

V is TRBV11-2 and J is TRBJ2-7; a weak D match, TRBD1 (5 bases). CDR1 and CDR2 (germline): SGHAT, FQNNGV. With 5 bases removed from V and 4 bases from J, the gap between germline ends came to 12 bases. The CDR3 spans 13 residues. The CDR3: CASSTRAGYEQYV. CDR3 nucleotide sequence: TGTGCCAGCAGCACCCGAGCAGGGTACGAGCAGTACGTC.

V usage is TRBV14 and J usage is TRBJ2-1; 10 bases are a match to TRBD2. The trim removed 0 bases at V and 5 bases at J, leaving 4 bases unmatched. The CDR3 has 16 residues. CDR1 SGHDN and CDR2 FVKESK come from the germline V gene. CDR3 in amino acids: CASSQEYLAGDNEQFF. CDR3 nucleotide sequence: TGTGCCAGCAGCCAAGAATACCTAGCGGGGGACAATGAGCAGTTCTTC.

The rearrangement joins TRBV6-1 to TRBJ2-6; possibly TRBD2 for D (6 bases). V dropped 2 bases and J dropped 4 bases, with 15 bases sitting between them. Germline V gives CDR1 MNHNS, CDR2 SASEGT. This CDR3 is 17 amino acids long. CDR3 residues: CASSELPRGTGANVLTF. For the CDR3, the DNA is TGTGCCAGCAGTGAATTGCCCCGCGGGACCGGGGCCAACGTCCTGACTTTC.